Included here is one TCR beta chain sequence, with context. Germline CDR1 KGHSH, CDR2 LQKENI. The CDR3 has 13 residues. Trimming removed 2 bases from V and 14 bases from J, with 13 bases in between. The sample is drawn from a study of blood T cell repertoires in COVID-19. Study-wide context: T cells, B-cell-depleted T cells, or PBMCs supplied cDNA or gDNA.

Sequencing used immunoSEQ multiplex PCR; TCRdb keeps in-frame clones, though not all of them. This sample has 140,000 to 150,000 clones; approximately 80% occur once, and the top ten carry approximately 8.4%. The sample comprised peripheral blood. This clonotype originated in a human donor with acute or convalescent COVID-19. The donor label of this sample is uncertain. This chain connects TRBV18 to TRBJ1-6, with no clear D. Written as DNA, the CDR3 is TGTGCCAGCTCACCAGACGGCGGTTTGACCCTCCACTTT. This encodes CASSPDGGLTLHF.